This TCR beta chain derives from a study of blood T cell repertoires in COVID-19. The V end lost 4 bases, the J end lost 4 bases, and 10 bases lay between the germline ends. Per germline, CDR1 MDHEN and CDR2 SYDVKM. The CDR3 totals 13 residues. In the authors' workflow: The assay estimated nucleated cells by amplifying reference gene primers. Repertoires were generated with immunoSEQ multiplex PCR, while TCRdb's copy carries only in-frame clones and drops some. V and J calls and clone size come straight from that table; D and trimming were deduced from the DNA. The profile shows 150,000 or so clones, roughly 83% of them singletons.

The V and J genes are TRBV28 and TRBJ1-2; D unresolved. Sequencing was performed on peripheral blood. The TCR sequence derives from a woman aged 60-75 years with acute or convalescent COVID-19. The CDR3 loop reads CASSSNRFYGYTF. CDR3 bases: TGTGCCAGCAGTTCCAACAGATTCTATGGCTACACCTTC.